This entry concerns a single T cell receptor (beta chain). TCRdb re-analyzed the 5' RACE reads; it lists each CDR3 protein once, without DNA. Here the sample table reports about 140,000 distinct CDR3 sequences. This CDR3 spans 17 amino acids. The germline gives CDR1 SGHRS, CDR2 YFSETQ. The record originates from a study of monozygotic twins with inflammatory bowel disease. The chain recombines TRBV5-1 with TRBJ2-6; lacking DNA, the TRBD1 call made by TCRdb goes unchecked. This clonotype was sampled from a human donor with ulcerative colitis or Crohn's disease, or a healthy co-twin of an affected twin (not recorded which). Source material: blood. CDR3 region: CASSFGAVVSGANVLTF.